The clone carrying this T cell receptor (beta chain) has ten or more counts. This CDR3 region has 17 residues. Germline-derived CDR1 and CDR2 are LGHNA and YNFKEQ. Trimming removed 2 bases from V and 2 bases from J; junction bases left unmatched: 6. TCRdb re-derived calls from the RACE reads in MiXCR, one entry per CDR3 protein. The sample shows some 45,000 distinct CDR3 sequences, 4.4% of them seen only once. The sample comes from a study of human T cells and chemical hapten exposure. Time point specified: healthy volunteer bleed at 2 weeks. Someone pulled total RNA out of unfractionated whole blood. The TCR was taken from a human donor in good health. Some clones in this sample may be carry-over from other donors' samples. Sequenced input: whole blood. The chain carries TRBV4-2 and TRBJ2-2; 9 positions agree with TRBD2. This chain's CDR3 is CASSQIFSGSNTGELFF. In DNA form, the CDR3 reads TGTGCCAGCAGCCAAATATTTAGCGGGAGTAACACCGGGGAGCTGTTTTTT.